This TCR beta chain was documented in a study of human T cells and chemical hapten exposure. Overall study: Alopecia areata, totalis and universalis patients, mostly female, were included.

From germline, CDR1 is GTSNPN and CDR2 SVGIG (reference sequence). There are 11 residues in the CDR3. V was cut by 2 bases and J by 5 bases, with 6 bases left in between. TCRdb ran MiXCR on the RACE reads and lists one entry per CDR3 protein. The table includes some 360,000 distinct CDR3 sequences, more than 4.5% detected once. Time point given: pre-sensitization, week 0. Sample treatment: therapeutic diphenylcyclopropenone sensitization with weekly scalp DPC. Investigators collected blood before applying each patch test. Here the sequenced sample was whole blood, taken in connection with sensitization to the hapten diphenylcyclopropenone (DPC). The TCR originated in a woman aged 45-65 years with alopecia areata. Some clones in this sample may be carry-over from other donors' samples. The chain joins TRBV30 to TRBJ1-1; D unresolved. CDR3 sequence reads: CAWSRGTEAFF. CDR3 nucleotides: TGTGCCTGGAGTCGGGGAACTGAAGCTTTCTTT.